Below, 6 T cell receptor beta chains from the same sample are listed, as sequenced in a study of blood T cell repertoires in COVID-19. Profiling relied on immunoSEQ multiplex PCR, and the TCRdb table lists in-frame clones only, not all of them. Among about 30,000 clones, approximately 85% were seen once, and the ten largest hold under 8%. Input material: peripheral blood. These receptors came from a man in his 60s with active COVID-19.

The rearrangement joins TRBV7-8 to TRBJ1-3; 10 nucleotides match TRBD1. The CDR3 sequence is 16 residues long. Germline CDR1 and CDR2: SGHVS and FQNEAQ. The trim removed 4 bases at V and 0 bases at J, leaving 3 bases unmatched. Here the CDR3 DNA reads TGTGCCAGCAGCTCCCGGACAGGGGGCTCTGGAAACACCATATATTTT. Its protein product is CASSSRTGGSGNTIYF.

The rearrangement uses TRBV28 and TRBJ2-2; D not certain. Germline CDR1 MDHEN, CDR2 SYDVKM. The CDR3 contains 15 residues. V gave up 7 bases and J gave up 4 bases, with 16 bases separating them. The CDR3 region has the DNA TGTGCCAGCATAACGGAGAGCCGCGTCACCGGGGAGCTGTTTTTT. As protein: CASITESRVTGELFF.

The chain employs TRBV5-1 and TRBJ2-2, with D tentatively TRBD1 (5 bases). The CDR3 is 16 residues long. Per the germline V gene, CDR1 is SGHRS and CDR2 is YFSETQ. V was clipped by 4 bases and J by 2 bases, with 15 bases between them. The CDR3 region is CASSPRTTFNTGELFF. The CDR3 DNA reads as TGCGCCAGCAGCCCTCGGACAACTTTCAACACCGGGGAGCTGTTTTTT.

The chain links TRBV5-1 to TRBJ1-2, with 7 bases lining up with TRBD1. CDR1 is SGHRS and CDR2 is YFSETQ in the germline V gene. With 4 bases clipped from V and 6 bases from J, the junction kept 9 bases outside the gene matches. The CDR3 totals 14 residues. DNA of the CDR3: TGCGCCAGCAGCCTAATGACAGGGAAAGATGGCTACACCTTC. Amino acids: CASSLMTGKDGYTF.

This clone has a single count. The rearrangement links TRBV6-2 or TRBV6-3 to TRBJ2-7, with 10 bases aligning to TRBD2. Germline values: CDR1 MNHEY, CDR2 SVGEGT. This CDR3 has 17 amino acids. The junction had 7 bases not matched to a gene; V was cut back by 0 bases and J by 2 bases. The CDR3 region is CASSYSSLSGRAYEQYV. CDR3 DNA: TGTGCCAGCAGTTACTCGAGCTTGAGCGGGAGGGCCTACGAGCAGTACGTC.

This chain joins TRBV5-1 and TRBJ1-3; no firm D call. Germline V gene data show CDR1 as SGHRS and CDR2 as YFSETQ. The CDR3 is 17 residues long. The V and J ends lost 4 bases and 1 base respectively, with 18 bases between them. The CDR3: CASSPYLGELSGNTIYF. The DNA of the CDR3 is TGCGCCAGCAGCCCTTACCTCGGGGAGCTGTCTGGAAACACCATATATTTT.